This T cell receptor (beta chain) derives from a study of blood T cell repertoires in COVID-19. Overall study: Sites across the United States, Italy and Spain contributed samples from acute and convalescent COVID-19. T cells, B-cell-depleted T cells, or PBMCs supplied cDNA or gDNA.

Source study methods: Reference gene primers were amplified, and this amplification served to estimate nucleated cell counts. The repertoire was sequenced with immunoSEQ multiplex PCR; TCRdb's copy has only in-frame clones and lacks some. That table furnishes V, J and clone size, whereas the DNA furnished D and trimming. Among approximately 490,000 clones listed, around 90% were seen once. This clone came up a few times. The CDR3 covers 15 residues. V lost 5 bases to trimming and J lost 3 bases, with 14 bases between them. CDR1 and CDR2 (germline): SGHAT, FQNNGV. In Cohort 3, a recovered donor had either two negative PCRs, clearance, or symptom resolution.

V and J are TRBV11-2 and TRBJ2-1, with D tentatively TRBD1 (6 bases). This clonotype was sampled from a woman younger than 30 who had recovered from COVID-19. Material: PBMCs or T cells enriched from blood (not recorded which). The CDR3 sequence: CASSPADRFYNEQFF. CDR3 DNA sequence: TGTGCCAGCAGCCCAGCCGACAGGTTCTACAATGAGCAGTTCTTC.